The 9 T cell receptor beta chains in this list originate from one sample, sequenced in a study of blood T cell repertoires in COVID-19. TCRdb's copy holds only in-frame clones and misses some; the assay was immunoSEQ multiplex PCR. The sample shows 210,000 or so clones, 82% of them seen only once. Sequencing was carried out using peripheral blood. All receptors come from a woman aged 40 to 50 with acute or convalescent COVID-19.

The J gene is TRBJ1-1, the V gene TRBV10-1, with 10 bases that match TRBD1. The trim removed 6 bases at V and 7 bases at J, leaving 14 bases unmatched. Per germline, CDR1 WNHNN and CDR2 SYGVQD (reference sequence). CDR3 length: 16 residues. This CDR3 is CASSYYPGQGLSEAFF. DNA of the CDR3: TGCGCCAGCAGCTACTACCCGGGACAGGGGTTGAGTGAAGCTTTCTTT.

The V gene is TRBV5-5, the J gene TRBJ2-6; weak D call: TRBD1 (6 bases). CDR3 size: 17 residues. The germline V gene has CDR1 SGHKS and CDR2 YYEKEE (reference sequence). The V end was cut by 4 bases, the J end by 0 bases, with 14 bases between. CDR3 coding DNA: TGTGCCAGCAGCATGCGACAGGACGACTCTGGGGCCAACGTCCTGACTTTC. This translates into CASSMRQDDSGANVLTF.

The chain uses TRBV12-3 or TRBV12-4 and TRBJ2-1; D might be TRBD2 (5 bases). This CDR3 has 13 amino acids. V shed 5 bases and J shed 7 bases, with 12 bases lying between them. In nucleotides, the CDR3 is TGTGCCAGCAGTACGGGAATCCCTAATGAGCAGTTCTTC. Amino acids: CASSTGIPNEQFF.

This clone was counted only a few times. The V gene is TRBV19, the J gene TRBJ1-1, with no clear D. V lost 3 bases, J lost 1 base, and 18 bases lay in between. The germline V gene encodes CDR1 LNHDA and CDR2 SQIVND (reference sequence). This CDR3 region has 17 residues. The CDR3 protein is CASSIIMSRVRNTEAFF. DNA for the CDR3: TGTGCCAGTAGTATTATAATGTCTCGTGTTCGGAACACTGAAGCTTTCTTT.

V usage is TRBV2 and J usage is TRBJ2-1, with 13 bases that match TRBD2. Germline CDR1 reads SNHLY; CDR2 reads FYNNEI. This CDR3 spans 20 amino acids. J was trimmed by 3 bases and V by 1 base; bases with no gene match: 12. The CDR3 DNA sequence: TGTGCCAGCAGTGAAGATAGGCGGACTAGCGGGGGCCCCCTCTACAATGAGCAGTTCTTC. The encoded protein is CASSEDRRTSGGPLYNEQFF.

This clone was seen only a few times. J is TRBJ2-3 and V is TRBV27, with 8 bases matching TRBD1. Germline values: CDR1 MNHEY, CDR2 SMNVEV (reference sequence). The V segment lost 7 bases and the J segment 9 bases; nucleotides outside the gene matches: 15. This CDR3 is 15 amino acids long. CDR3 residues: CASTSTGAVFETQYF. The CDR3 DNA sequence: TGTGCCAGCACCTCGACAGGGGCTGTTTTCGAGACGCAGTATTTT.

The rearrangement joins TRBV6-5 to TRBJ2-7; no reliable D call. Germline V lookup: CDR1 MNHEY, CDR2 SVGAGI. This CDR3 spans 15 amino acids. Trimming left V 6 bases short and J 1 base short, with 16 bases between. The CDR3 region has the DNA TGTGCCAGCAGCCCGACCTTTTCCAGGTCCTACGAGCAGTACTTC. It translates to CASSPTFSRSYEQYF.

The CDR3 DNA reads TGTGCCAGCAGCTTAGATCCAGGCCATAGCACAGATACGCAGTATTTT. Amino acid sequence: CASSLDPGHSTDTQYF. This sequence joins TRBV7-9 and TRBJ2-3; D gene unclear. This CDR3 comprises 16 residues. Germline V gene lookup returns CDR1 SEHNR and CDR2 FQNEAQ (reference sequence). Trimming cost V 1 base and J 0 bases, with 11 bases left between them.

The chain is built from TRBV28 and TRBJ2-7; 7 nucleotides match TRBD1. The germline gives CDR1 MDHEN, CDR2 SYDVKM. Trimming at V came to 5 bases and at J to 0 bases, leaving 10 bases not matched to a gene. The CDR3 has 16 residues. This chain's CDR3 is CASSLRGGKRSYEQYF. CDR3 in DNA: TGTGCCAGCAGTCTCAGAGGGGGCAAGCGCTCCTACGAGCAGTACTTC. Full variable domain (remainder filled in from reference TRBV28 and TRBJ2-7): DVKVTQSSRYLVKRTGEKVFLECVQDMDHENMFWYRQDPGLGLRLIYFSYDVKMKEKGDIPEGYSVSREKKERFSLILESASTNQTSMYLCASSLRGGKRSYEQYFGPGTRLTVT.